A single sample gave rise to the 10 T cell receptor beta chains below, sequenced in a study of breast tumors, draining lymph nodes, adjacent tissues. Each CDR3 protein is one row after TCRdb ran MiXCR on the multiplex PCR reads. The repertoire holds 290,000 or so distinct CDR3 sequences, with over 30% as singletons. Axillary draining lymph nodes of breast cancer patients supplied the node samples. Sequenced input: axillary lymph node tissue. Receptors originate from a female donor with breast cancer. Some clones in this sample may be carry-over from other donors' samples.

This clonotype was detected ten times or more. The J gene is TRBJ1-2, the V gene TRBV6-6; a possible D gene is TRBD1 (5 bases). Trimming took off 5 bases at V and 8 bases at J, with 15 bases between the two ends. The CDR3 contains 13 residues. The germline V gene has CDR1 MNHNY and CDR2 SVGAGI (reference sequence). CDR3 sequence reads: CASSQPPGQGYTF. The CDR3 coding sequence is TGTGCCAGCAGTCAACCCCCAGGGCAAGGCTACACCTTC.

This clonotype was picked up many times. The chain uses TRBV20-1 and TRBJ2-1, with 8 bases lining up with TRBD2. The CDR3 extends over 16 amino acids. The ends lost 0 bases at V and 10 bases at J; junction bases unmatched: 14. Germline V gives CDR1 DFQATT, CDR2 SNEGSKA (reference sequence). The CDR3 region has the DNA TGCAGTGCTAGAGATATACGGGAGGGCCTGTCGAGGGAGCAGTTCTTC. Protein product: CSARDIREGLSREQFF.

This clonotype came up many times. The gene calls are TRBV7-9 and TRBJ2-2, with D uncertain. This CDR3 spans 13 amino acids. V was pared by 3 bases and J by 9 bases, with 11 bases between. Germline loops: CDR1 SEHNR, CDR2 FQNEAQ (reference sequence). The CDR3 sequence: CASSLAVGWELFF. Here the CDR3 DNA reads TGTGCCAGCAGCTTGGCTGTGGGCTGGGAGCTGTTTTTT.

As to this clonotype: This may stem from a read error, because a much larger clone lies one nucleotide away. Because it lacks the conserved phenylalanine or tryptophan at the end, this CDR3 is likely a read error. This chain connects TRBV19 to TRBJ1-2; D might be TRBD1 (5 bases). Germline assignment: CDR1 LNHDA and CDR2 SQIVND (reference sequence). The CDR3 has 16 amino acids. V dropped 5 bases and J dropped 1 base, with 17 bases sitting between them. CDR3 sequence reads: CASSSFWLGDNYGYTS. In nucleotides, the CDR3 is TGTGCCAGTAGTTCTTTTTGGCTGGGGGATAACTATGGCTACACCTCC.

This chain joins TRBV14 and TRBJ2-5; D might be TRBD1 (5 bases). The length of the CDR3 is 15 residues. V was pared by 0 bases and J by 2 bases, with 10 bases between. The V gene's germline CDR1 is SGHDN and CDR2 FVKESK. In DNA, the CDR3 is TGTGCCAGCAGCCAAGATAGGCGACAGCAAGAGACCCAGTACTTC. Its translation: CASSQDRRQQETQYF. The full variable domain, in which reference TRBV14 and TRBJ2-5 provide the parts outside the CDR3, is EAGVTQFPSHSVIEKGQTVTLRCDPISGHDNLYWYRRVMGKEIKFLLHFVKESKQDESGMPNNRFLAERTGGTYSTLKVQPAELEDSGVYFCASSQDRRQQETQYFGPGTRLLVL.

This clonotype occurred many times. The rearrangement links TRBV7-9 to TRBJ1-4, with 9 bases that match TRBD1. Germline CDR1 SEHNR, CDR2 FQNEAQ (reference sequence). V shed 5 bases, J shed 4 bases, and the junction held 14 bases outside the gene matches. The CDR3 consists of 18 residues. This CDR3 reads CASSGRTGGPQFNEKLFF. The DNA for the CDR3 is TGTGCCAGCAGCGGAAGAACAGGGGGCCCTCAATTTAATGAAAAACTGTTTTTT.

Comments on this clonotype: This could be a read error, since a much larger clone is one nucleotide away. The chain is built from TRBV11-1 and TRBJ2-5; 7 bases agree with TRBD2. The V gene end was trimmed by 4 bases and the J gene end by 0 bases; junction bases not matched to a gene: 8. The CDR3 consists of 16 residues. Germline-derived CDR1 and CDR2 are SGHAT and FQDESV (reference sequence). The CDR3 region is CASSYGTTQHQETQYF. The CDR3 nucleotides read TGTGCCAGCAGCTACGGGACTACTCAGCACCAAGAGACCCAGTACTTC.

Points on this clonotype: A much bigger clone sits one base away, suggesting this may be a read error. V usage is TRBV5-6 and J usage is TRBJ2-1; 13 bases align to TRBD2. CDR3 length equals 18 residues. CDR1 and CDR2 (germline): SGHDT, YYEEEE. CDR3 sequence reads: CASGLATSGRASYNEQFF. CDR3 sequence (DNA): TGTGCCAGCGGCTTGGCCACTAGCGGGAGGGCCTCCTACAATGAGCAGTTCTTC.

The chain has TRBV11-3 and TRBJ1-3; TRBD1 matches 8 bases. The CDR3 covers 16 residues. Germline CDR1 is SGHNT and CDR2 is YENEEA. V lost 4 bases and J lost 2; bases outside the gene matches: 7. The CDR3: CASSWSTGAAGNTIYF. CDR3 sequence (DNA): TGTGCCAGCAGCTGGTCGACAGGGGCAGCTGGAAACACCATATATTTT.

This clonotype is a singleton in its sample. A single base separates this from a much larger clone, so it may be a read error. The rearrangement joins TRBV30 to TRBJ2-1; D not resolved. Germline V gene lookup returns CDR1 GTSNPN and CDR2 SVGIG (reference sequence). The CDR3 is 12 residues long. CDR3 loop: CARSTVSDEQFF. The DNA for the CDR3 is TGTGCCCGGAGTACAGTTTCTGATGAGCAGTTCTTC. Combining the CDR3 with reference TRBV30 and TRBJ2-1 gives the whole variable domain SQTIHQWPATLVQPVGSPLSLECTVEGTSNPNLYWYRQAAGRGLQLLFYSVGIGQISSEVPQNLSASRPQDRQFILSSKKLLLSDSGFYLCARSTVSDEQFFGPGTRLTVL.